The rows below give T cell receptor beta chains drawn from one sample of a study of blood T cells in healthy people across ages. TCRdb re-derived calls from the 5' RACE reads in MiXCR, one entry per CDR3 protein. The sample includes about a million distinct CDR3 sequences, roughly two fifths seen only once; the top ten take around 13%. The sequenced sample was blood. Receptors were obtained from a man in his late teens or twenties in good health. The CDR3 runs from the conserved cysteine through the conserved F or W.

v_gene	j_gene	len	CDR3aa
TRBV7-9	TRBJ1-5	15	CASSSGQTDNQPQHF
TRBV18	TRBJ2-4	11	CASSREVEQYF
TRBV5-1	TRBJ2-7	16	CASSLGKDNMYNEQYF
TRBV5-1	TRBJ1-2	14	CASKLDRTRDGYTF
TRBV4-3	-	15	CASSRLASGTYEQYF
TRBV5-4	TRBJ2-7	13	CASSLLWGGEQYF
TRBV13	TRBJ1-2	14	CASSTSEGNYGYTF
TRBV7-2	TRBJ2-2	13	CASSLLSSGELFF
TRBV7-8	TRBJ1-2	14	CASSSRAVSEGYTF
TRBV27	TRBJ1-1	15	CASRKLLETNTEAFF
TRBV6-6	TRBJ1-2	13	CASSCVSGYGYTF
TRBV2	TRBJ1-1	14	CASSEEEGATEAFF
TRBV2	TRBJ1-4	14	CASSERGQGGKLFF
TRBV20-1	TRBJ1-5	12	CSASGGSQPQHF
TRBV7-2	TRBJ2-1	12	CASSASGNERFF
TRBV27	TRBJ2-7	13	CASGLAGVNEQYF
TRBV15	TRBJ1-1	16	CATSREALQGNTEAFF